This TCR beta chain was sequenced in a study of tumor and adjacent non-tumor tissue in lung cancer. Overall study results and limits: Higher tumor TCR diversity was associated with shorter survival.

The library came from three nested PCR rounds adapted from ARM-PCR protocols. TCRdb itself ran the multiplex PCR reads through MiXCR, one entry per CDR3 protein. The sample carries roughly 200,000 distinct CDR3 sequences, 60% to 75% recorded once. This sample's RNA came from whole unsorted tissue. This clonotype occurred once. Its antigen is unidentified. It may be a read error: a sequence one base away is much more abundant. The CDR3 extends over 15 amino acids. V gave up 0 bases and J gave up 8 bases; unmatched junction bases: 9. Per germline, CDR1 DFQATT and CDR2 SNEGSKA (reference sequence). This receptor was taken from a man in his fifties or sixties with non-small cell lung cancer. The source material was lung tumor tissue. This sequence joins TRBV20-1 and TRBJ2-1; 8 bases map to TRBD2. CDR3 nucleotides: TGCAGTGCTAGAGACCCAGCGGGAGTCCTGGATGAGCAGTTCTTC. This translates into CSARDPAGVLDEQFF.